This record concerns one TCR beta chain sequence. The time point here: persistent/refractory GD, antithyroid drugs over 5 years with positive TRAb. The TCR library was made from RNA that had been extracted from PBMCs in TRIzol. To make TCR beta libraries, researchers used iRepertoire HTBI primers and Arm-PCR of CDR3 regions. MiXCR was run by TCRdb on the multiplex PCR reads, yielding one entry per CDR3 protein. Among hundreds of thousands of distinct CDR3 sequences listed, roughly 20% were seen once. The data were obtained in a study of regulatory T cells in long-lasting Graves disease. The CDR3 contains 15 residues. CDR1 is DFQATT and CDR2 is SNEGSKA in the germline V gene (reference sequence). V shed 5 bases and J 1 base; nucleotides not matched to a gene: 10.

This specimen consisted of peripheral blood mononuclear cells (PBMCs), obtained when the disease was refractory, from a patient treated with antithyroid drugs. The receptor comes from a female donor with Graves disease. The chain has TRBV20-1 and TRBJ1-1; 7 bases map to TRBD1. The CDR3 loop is CSAAGGQISNTEAFF. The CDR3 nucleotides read TGCAGTGCTGCGGGGGGACAGATATCGAACACTGAAGCTTTCTTT.